Listed here is a single T cell receptor (beta chain). The antigen it recognizes is unknown. Per-nucleotide qualities are absent, and no much larger clonotype sits a single base away. The identical CDR3 is also encoded by other nucleotide sequences in the sample. Using the deep immunoSEQ assay, multiplex PCR amplified TCR CDR3 regions from genomic DNA. Genomic DNA extracted from each cell subset was distributed evenly over all wells of several immunoSEQ 96-well plates, and each plate served as one replicate. For sorted subsets, each replicate PCR was loaded with around 220 ng genomic DNA, equivalent to 32,000 or so T cell genomes. Purified libraries were measured with a Qubit 3.0 fluorometer, size-checked on a Bioanalyzer 2100, and measured again with the KAPA Library Quantification kit. Every immunoSEQ 96-well plate was sequenced on a separate single-read 150-cycle Illumina NextSeq 550 flow cell. On the authors' methods: Because the immunoSEQ output held only junctional sequences and lacked quality scores, the filtering could not match the filtering applied to full-length reads. To assign V/J genes and CDR3, sequences were annotated using PyIR, a Python wrapper for IgBLAST v1.9, with IMGT germline references. Any read was removed if the V/J assignment was weak (E-value above 1e-6), the CDR3 was missing, or the read contained stop codons, out-of-frame junctions, or ambiguous translated residues. V3J clonotypes were defined as sequences sharing the same inferred V gene, J gene, and CDR3 amino acid sequence. To compute the percentage overlap between repertoires, the number of shared unique clonotypes was divided by the size of the smaller repertoire. Richness of each repertoire was evaluated using RTK rarefaction, the Chao1 estimator, and Recon v2.1 estimates of unobserved clonotypes. For all TCRbeta clonotypes obtained by the gDNA method from several donors, generation probabilities were computed with OLGA. TCRdb obtained this table from immuneACCESS and retained in-frame rearrangements with V and J assigned. These tables miss some clones; where compared with another copy, unresolved V genes account for less than half of the shortfall, and the remainder is unexplained. The V and J calls and clone size come from that table; D and trimming were worked out from the DNA. This sample is represented by 630,000 or so clones; about 98% of them were singletons. Of the sample, around 0.3% is held by the ten largest clones.

CD8 naive samples were obtained by positive selection for CCR7 among CD45RO-negative cells, yielding a CD45RA+CCR7+ population from which TemRA cells were excluded. The donors were healthy, HIV-negative adults who had no recently reported acute infections or vaccinations. Every donor was a Caucasian adult residing in Nashville, Tennessee, USA. Blood was obtained by leukapheresis, after which PBMCs were separated by Ficoll-Histopaque density gradient centrifugation and cryopreserved in liquid nitrogen vapor phase. Analytical flow cytometry was used to check the purity and quantity of each magnetically sorted T cell population. Genomic DNA was isolated from each sorted fraction and quantified by UV absorbance on a Nanodrop 2000c. The data derive from a study of shared clonotypes between healthy human individuals (dated by TCRdb to about 2020). A note on the overall study: Three men and two women, aged 18 to 49 years, made up the cohort. Per donor, three plates each were used for CD4 naive and CD4 memory, two for CD8 naive, and one for CD8 memory. Libraries were prepared and TCR repertoires were sequenced by different laboratories using diverse techniques, in order to increase sequencing depth and limit assay-specific biases. Between about 0.85 and 10 billion PBMCs per donor were obtained by leukapheresis. To estimate repertoire size and how much clonotypes are shared between individuals, the study performed deep sequencing of blood TCR repertoires from roughly five healthy adults. Here is what the overall study found, with its caveats: Because the study included a small number of donors, the genetic and exposure-history diversity represented was limited. When several donors were compared, the shared fraction of clonotypes was 5% to 6.5% for naive CD4, more than 3% for naive CD8, more than 2% for memory CD4, and roughly 0.4% for memory CD8. Clonotypes shared by all four sorted-subset donors showed higher generation probabilities than non-shared clonotypes. Pairwise subsampling led to the expectation that sequencing depth would affect the degree of clonotype sharing among donors. Rarefaction of sorted-subset datasets indicated incomplete sequencing despite the large sequencing depth. Naive subsets generally had larger estimated clonotype richness than memory subsets did. Sampling was restricted to blood, and TCR repertoires in tissue are likely to differ from TCR repertoires in blood.

The TCR comes from a man aged 25-45 years in good health. Input material: naive CD8+ T cells sorted from blood. The meaning of the sample's cell subset or site label: CD45RA+CCR7+.

The CDR3 here reads CASSPPGTSFYEQYF. The nucleotide sequence is given as TGTGCCAGCTCACCCCCCGGGACTAGCTTCTACGAGCAGTACTTC. The receptor chain draws on TRBV18 and TRBJ2-7, with TRBD2 identical over 9 junction bases. Sequences KGHSH (CDR1) and LQKENI (CDR2) are obtained from the germline V gene. The junction shows trimming of 3 bases on V and 3 bases on J, and the gene matches do not reach 6 bases of it. The CDR3 goes from the cysteine to the phenylalanine over 15 residues. Kept here is only the CDR3 DNA, which spans 45 bases and is read in frame from base 1.